These 18 T cell receptor beta chains were all obtained from the same sample, sequenced in a study of cytomegalovirus exposure and HLA in healthy donors. The protocol was immunoSEQ multiplex PCR, while the TCRdb copy is restricted to in-frame clones and leaves out a portion. This table holds approximately 160,000 clones, roughly 95% found once. Material: PBMCs. These receptors originate from a woman aged 18-30 years in good health and CMV-seronegative.

V and J are TRBV7-8 and TRBJ1-6, with 7 bases fitting TRBD1. Germline V lookup: CDR1 SGHVS, CDR2 FQNEAQ. This CDR3 is 13 amino acids long. The junction had 7 bases not matched to a gene; V was cut back by 4 bases and J by 13 bases. In nucleotides, the CDR3 is TGTGCCAGCAGCTCGGTGACAGGGCTTCCCCTCCACTTT. It encodes CASSSVTGLPLHF.

The J gene is TRBJ2-3, the V gene TRBV5-1; 9 bases fit TRBD1. The CDR3 extends over 17 amino acids. Germline CDR1 SGHRS, CDR2 YFSETQ. The V and J ends lost 2 bases and 4 bases, in that order; junction bases with no gene match: 11. Written as DNA, the CDR3 is TGCGCCAGCAGCTTCTCAACAGGGGGCTTTGGTGCAGATACGCAGTATTTT. Its protein product is CASSFSTGGFGADTQYF. The entire variable domain, with the rest obtained from reference TRBV5-1 and TRBJ2-3, is as follows: KAGVTQTPRYLIKTRGQQVTLSCSPISGHRSVSWYQQTPGQGLQFLFEYFSETQRNKGNFPGRFSGRQFSNSRSEMNVSTLELGDSALYLCASSFSTGGFGADTQYFGPGTRLTVL.

This clone was seen only once. The rearrangement links TRBV19 to TRBJ1-2; D remains ambiguous. V shed 3 bases and J shed 0 bases, with 11 bases lying between them. CDR1 and CDR2 from the germline V gene are LNHDA and SQIVND (reference sequence). There are 15 residues in the CDR3. The CDR3 DNA follows: TGTGCCAGTAGTATTAAGCCGGTAGCTAACTATGGCTACACCTTC. Encoded protein: CASSIKPVANYGYTF.

The chain combines TRBV6-5 with TRBJ2-3, with 10 bases matching TRBD2. The CDR3 is 15 amino acids. Germline trimming cut 4 bases from V and 4 bases from J; bases unmatched to any gene: 5. Germline CDR1 MNHEY, CDR2 SVGAGI. CDR3 bases: TGTGCCAGCAGTTTGAGCGGGGGGGCTCCAGATACGCAGTATTTT. Translating it yields CASSLSGGAPDTQYF.

The chain uses TRBV29-1 and TRBJ1-2; D is perhaps TRBD1 (6 bases). Looked up from germline, CDR1 is SQVTM and CDR2 is ANQGSEA. Trimming took off 2 bases at V and 7 bases at J, with 14 bases between the two ends. The CDR3 spans 13 residues. CDR3 nucleotide sequence: TGCAGCGTTGAATGGGGGCGAGGGGGTGGCTACACCTTC. This codes for CSVEWGRGGGYTF.

The chain links TRBV27 to TRBJ2-3; 10 nucleotides line up with TRBD2. The CDR3 totals 16 residues. Germline trimming cut 2 bases from V and 1 base from J; bases unmatched to any gene: 3. Germline V gene lookup returns CDR1 MNHEY and CDR2 SMNVEV (reference sequence). The CDR3 here is CASSLRLAGGTDTQYF. The CDR3 coding sequence is TGTGCCAGCAGTTTACGGCTAGCGGGGGGCACAGATACGCAGTATTTT.

The rearrangement joins TRBV5-1 to TRBJ1-2; possibly TRBD1 for D (6 bases). This CDR3 spans 17 amino acids. CDR1 is SGHRS and CDR2 is YFSETQ in the germline V gene. V lost 0 bases and J 4 bases, leaving 19 bases between the germline ends. CDR3 DNA sequence: TGCGCCAGCAGCTTGGTGTTAGGGGGGGCTTATAGCTATGGCTACACCTTC. This translates into CASSLVLGGAYSYGYTF.

This chain joins TRBV7-2 and TRBJ1-5, with 12 bases fitting TRBD1. The V and J ends lost 2 bases and 5 bases, in that order; junction bases with no gene match: 1. CDR3 length: 15 amino acids. Germline CDR1 is SGHTA and CDR2 is FQGNSA. In nucleotides, the CDR3 is TGTGCCAGCAGCTTATGGGACAGGGGGCATCAGCCCCAGCATTTT. It codes for CASSLWDRGHQPQHF.

The chain has TRBV6-5 and TRBJ1-1; possible D gene TRBD1, 5 bases. CDR1 and CDR2 from the germline V gene are MNHEY and SVGAGI. Trimming pared 0 bases from V and 7 bases from J, leaving 12 bases between. The CDR3 has 14 amino acids. For the CDR3, the DNA is TGTGCCAGCAGTTACTCGACAGCGACACTTGAAGCTTTCTTT. Translation gives CASSYSTATLEAFF.

This chain connects TRBV13 to TRBJ1-3, with D perhaps TRBD1 (5 bases). This CDR3 is 16 amino acids long. The germline V gene encodes CDR1 PRHDT and CDR2 FYEKMQ (reference sequence). V lost 0 bases to trimming and J lost 2 bases, with 11 bases between them. This CDR3 reads CASSLGVGRAGNTIYF. Here the CDR3 DNA reads TGTGCCAGCAGCTTAGGTGTGGGCAGGGCTGGAAACACCATATATTTT.

The V gene is TRBV2, the J gene TRBJ2-5; 9 bases map to TRBD1. From germline, CDR1 is SNHLY and CDR2 FYNNEI. This CDR3 region has 13 residues. J lost 5 bases, V lost 11 bases, and 9 bases had no gene match. The CDR3 nucleotides read TGTGCCGGAATTACAGGGGGCGGCGAGACCCAGTACTTC. It specifies CAGITGGGETQYF.

V usage is TRBV4-1 and J usage is TRBJ1-1; no firm D call. Deletions cut 3 bases from V and 1 base from J, with 12 bases between. CDR1 MGHRA and CDR2 YSYEKL come from the germline V gene. The length of the CDR3 is 15 residues. CDR3: CASSHDQGGNTEAFF. In nucleotides, the CDR3 is TGCGCCAGCAGCCACGACCAAGGCGGGAACACTGAAGCTTTCTTT.

The rearrangement joins TRBV10-3 to TRBJ1-1, with D unresolved. The germline gives CDR1 ENHRY, CDR2 SYGVKD. Trimming shortened V by 4 bases and J by 4 bases, and 4 bases separated the two germline ends. CDR3 length: 11 residues. CDR3 nucleotide sequence: TGTGCCATCAGTGTCGGCACTGAAGCTTTCTTT. Translation gives CAISVGTEAFF.

V gene TRBV30 combines with J gene TRBJ1-1; D possibly corresponds to TRBD1 (6 bases). The CDR3 runs 16 residues. The V end lost 0 bases, the J end lost 0 bases, and 14 bases lay between the germline ends. Germline V lookup: CDR1 GTSNPN, CDR2 SVGIG (reference sequence). The CDR3 protein is CAWSVFRGAMNTEAFF. For the CDR3, the DNA is TGTGCCTGGAGTGTGTTTCGGGGGGCCATGAACACTGAAGCTTTCTTT.

The rearrangement joins TRBV7-3 to TRBJ2-2, with 8 bases identical to TRBD2. The CDR3 contains 16 residues. The J segment lost 2 bases and the V segment lost 0 bases, leaving 2 bases of the junction unmatched. The germline V gene has CDR1 SGHTA and CDR2 FQGTGA. CDR3 sequence reads: CASSLTGTRNTGELFF. The CDR3 region has the DNA TGTGCCAGCAGCTTAACGGGGACTAGAAACACCGGGGAGCTGTTTTTT.

The CDR3 protein is CASSPADRGSSREKLFF. CDR3 bases: TGTGCCAGCTCACCTGCCGACAGGGGCTCTTCCCGCGAAAAACTGTTTTTT. The chain uses TRBV18 and TRBJ1-4, with TRBD1 matching over 8 bases. V lost 3 bases, J lost 8 bases, and 14 bases stayed unmatched. CDR3 length: 17 amino acids. The germline V gene has CDR1 KGHSH and CDR2 LQKENI.

The chain joins TRBV7-9 to TRBJ2-5; 7 nucleotides line up with TRBD2. Per germline, CDR1 SEHNR and CDR2 FQNEAQ (reference sequence). V lost 5 bases and J lost 0; bases outside the gene matches: 12. The CDR3 runs to 17 residues. The CDR3, as DNA: TGTGCCAGCAGCGCGAAAGCGGGACTCCCGTACCAAGAGACCCAGTACTTC. This codes for CASSAKAGLPYQETQYF.

The rearrangement links TRBV6-6 to TRBJ1-6; D is possibly TRBD1 (6 bases). Germline CDR1 and CDR2: MNHNY and SVGAGI (reference sequence). CDR3 length: 15 amino acids. The V and J ends lost 5 bases and 11 bases respectively, with 19 bases between them. The CDR3 loop is CASSLHRDNRTPLHF. CDR3 bases: TGTGCCAGCAGTCTTCACCGGGACAATCGGACACCCCTCCACTTT.